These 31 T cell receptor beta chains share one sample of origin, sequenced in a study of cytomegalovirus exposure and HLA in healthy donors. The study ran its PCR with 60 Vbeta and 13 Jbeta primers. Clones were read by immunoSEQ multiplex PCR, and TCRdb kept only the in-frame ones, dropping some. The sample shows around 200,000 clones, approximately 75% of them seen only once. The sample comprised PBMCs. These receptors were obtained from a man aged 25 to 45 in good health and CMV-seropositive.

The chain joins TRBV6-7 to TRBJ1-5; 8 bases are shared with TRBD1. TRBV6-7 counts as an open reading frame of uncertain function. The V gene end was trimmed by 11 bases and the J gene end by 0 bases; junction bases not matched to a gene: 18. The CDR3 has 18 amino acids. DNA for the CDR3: TGTGCCTTTCAGTTACCTCGGACAGGGCTTTCTAGCAATCAGCCCCAGCATTTT. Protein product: CAFQLPRTGLSSNQPQHF.

In nucleotides, the CDR3 is TGTGCCAGCAGGATTTGGGACAGGGGATACACCTTC. This gives the protein CASRIWDRGYTF. The gene calls are TRBV21-1 and TRBJ1-2; the table's D call, TRBD1, has no DNA check behind it. TRBV21-1 is classified as a pseudogene. There are 12 residues in the CDR3.

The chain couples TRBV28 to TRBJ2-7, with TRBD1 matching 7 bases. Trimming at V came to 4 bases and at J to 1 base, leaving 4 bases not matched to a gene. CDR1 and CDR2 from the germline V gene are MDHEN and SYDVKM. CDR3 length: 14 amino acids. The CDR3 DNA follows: TGTGCCAGCAGTTCACCGGGACAGTCCTACGAGCAGTACTTC. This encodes CASSSPGQSYEQYF.

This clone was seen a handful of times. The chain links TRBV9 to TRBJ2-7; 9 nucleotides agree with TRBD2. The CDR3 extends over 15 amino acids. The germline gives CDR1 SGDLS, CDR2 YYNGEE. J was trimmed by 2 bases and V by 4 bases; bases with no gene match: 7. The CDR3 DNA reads TGTGCCAGCAGCATAACTAGCGGGCCTACCTACGAGCAGTACTTC. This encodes CASSITSGPTYEQYF.

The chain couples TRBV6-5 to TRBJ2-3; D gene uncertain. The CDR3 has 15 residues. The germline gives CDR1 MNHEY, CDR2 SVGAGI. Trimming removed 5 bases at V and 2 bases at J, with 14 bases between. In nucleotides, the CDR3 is TGTGCCAGCAGTGCAGAACAGAAGTACACAGATACGCAGTATTTT. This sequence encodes CASSAEQKYTDTQYF.

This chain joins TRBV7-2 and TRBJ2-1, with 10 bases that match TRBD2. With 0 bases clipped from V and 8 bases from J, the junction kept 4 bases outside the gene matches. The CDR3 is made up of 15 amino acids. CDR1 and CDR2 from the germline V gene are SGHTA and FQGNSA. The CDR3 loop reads CASSLASGGRHEQFF. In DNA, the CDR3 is TGTGCCAGCAGCTTAGCTAGCGGGGGGCGGCATGAGCAGTTCTTC.

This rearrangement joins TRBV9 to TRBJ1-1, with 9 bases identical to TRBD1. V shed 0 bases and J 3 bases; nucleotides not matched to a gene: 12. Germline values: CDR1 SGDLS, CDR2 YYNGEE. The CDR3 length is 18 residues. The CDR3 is CASSVGGGGTGSYTEAFF. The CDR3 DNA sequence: TGTGCCAGCAGCGTAGGAGGGGGGGGGACAGGGTCATACACTGAAGCTTTCTTT.

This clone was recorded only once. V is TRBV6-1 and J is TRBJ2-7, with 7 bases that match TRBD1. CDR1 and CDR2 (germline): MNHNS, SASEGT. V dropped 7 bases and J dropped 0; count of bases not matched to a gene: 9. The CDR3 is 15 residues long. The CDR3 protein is CASNPTGAASYEQYF. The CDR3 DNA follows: TGTGCCAGCAATCCTACAGGGGCCGCCTCCTACGAGCAGTACTTC.

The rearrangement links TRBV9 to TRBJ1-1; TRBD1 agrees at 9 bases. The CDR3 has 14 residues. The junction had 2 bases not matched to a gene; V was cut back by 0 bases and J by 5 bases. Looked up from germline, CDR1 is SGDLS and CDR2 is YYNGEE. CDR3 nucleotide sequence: TGTGCCAGCAGCGTAGCGGGGACAGGGACTGAAGCTTTCTTT. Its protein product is CASSVAGTGTEAFF.

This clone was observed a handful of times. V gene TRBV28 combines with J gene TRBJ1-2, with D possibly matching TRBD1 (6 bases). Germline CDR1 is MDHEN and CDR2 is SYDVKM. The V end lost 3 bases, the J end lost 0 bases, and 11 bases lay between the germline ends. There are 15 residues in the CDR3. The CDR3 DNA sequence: TGTGCCAGCAGTTTGCAGGGGTCTACTAACTATGGCTACACCTTC. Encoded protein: CASSLQGSTNYGYTF.

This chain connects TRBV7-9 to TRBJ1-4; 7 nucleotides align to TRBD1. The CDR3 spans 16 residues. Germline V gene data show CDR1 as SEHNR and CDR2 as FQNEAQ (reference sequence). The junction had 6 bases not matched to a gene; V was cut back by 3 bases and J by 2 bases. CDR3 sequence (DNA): TGTGCCAGCAGCTTCGACAGGGCAACGACTAATGAAAAACTGTTTTTT. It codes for CASSFDRATTNEKLFF.

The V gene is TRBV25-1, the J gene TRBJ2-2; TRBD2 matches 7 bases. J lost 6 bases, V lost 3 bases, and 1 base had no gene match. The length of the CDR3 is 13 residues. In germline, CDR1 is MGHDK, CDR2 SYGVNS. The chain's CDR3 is CASSEGGPGELFF. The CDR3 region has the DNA TGTGCCAGCAGTGAGGGAGGGCCCGGGGAGCTGTTTTTT. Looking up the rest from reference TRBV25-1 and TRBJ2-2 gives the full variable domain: EADIYQTPRYLVIGTGKKITLECSQTMGHDKMYWYQQDPGMELHLIHYSYGVNSTEKGDLSSESTVSRIRTEHFPLTLESARPSHTSQYLCASSEGGPGELFFGEGSRLTVL.

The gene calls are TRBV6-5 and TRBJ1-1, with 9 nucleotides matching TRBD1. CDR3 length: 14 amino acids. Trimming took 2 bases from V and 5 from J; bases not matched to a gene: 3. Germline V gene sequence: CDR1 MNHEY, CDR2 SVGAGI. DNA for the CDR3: TGTGCCAGCAGTTACCAACAGGGGGCAACTGAAGCTTTCTTT. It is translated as CASSYQQGATEAFF.

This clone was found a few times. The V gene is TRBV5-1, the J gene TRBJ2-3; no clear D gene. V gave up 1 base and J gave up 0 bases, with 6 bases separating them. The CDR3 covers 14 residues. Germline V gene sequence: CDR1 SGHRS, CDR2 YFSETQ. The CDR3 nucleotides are TGCGCCAGCAGCTTGATTAGTAGCACAGATACGCAGTATTTT. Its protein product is CASSLISSTDTQYF. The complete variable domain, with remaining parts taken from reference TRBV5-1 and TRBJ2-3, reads KAGVTQTPRYLIKTRGQQVTLSCSPISGHRSVSWYQQTPGQGLQFLFEYFSETQRNKGNFPGRFSGRQFSNSRSEMNVSTLELGDSALYLCASSLISSTDTQYFGPGTRLTVL.

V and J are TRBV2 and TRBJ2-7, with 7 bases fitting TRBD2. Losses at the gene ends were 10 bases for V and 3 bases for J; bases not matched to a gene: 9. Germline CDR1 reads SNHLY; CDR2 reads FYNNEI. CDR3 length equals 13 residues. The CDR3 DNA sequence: TGTGCCATAATCGGGACTAACCTCTACGAGCAGTACTTC. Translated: CAIIGTNLYEQYF.

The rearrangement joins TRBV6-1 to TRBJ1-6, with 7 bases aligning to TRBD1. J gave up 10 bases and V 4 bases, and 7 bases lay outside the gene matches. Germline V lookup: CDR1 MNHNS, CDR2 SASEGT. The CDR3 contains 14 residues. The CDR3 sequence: CASSGQGRGSPLHF. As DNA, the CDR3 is TGTGCCAGCAGTGGACAGGGACGAGGCTCACCCCTCCACTTT.

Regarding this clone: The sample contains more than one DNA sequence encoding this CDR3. CDR3 loop: CASSVDDMVGRAYNYGYTF. The CDR3 bases are TGTGCCAGCAGCGTAGATGACATGGTGGGCAGGGCTTATAACTATGGCTACACCTTC. The V call is TRBV9, the J call TRBJ1-2, with D possibly TRBD1 on 5 matching bases. Looked up from germline, CDR1 is SGDLS and CDR2 is YYNGEE. CDR3 length: 19 residues. Trimming cost V 0 bases and J 1 base, with 22 bases left between them.

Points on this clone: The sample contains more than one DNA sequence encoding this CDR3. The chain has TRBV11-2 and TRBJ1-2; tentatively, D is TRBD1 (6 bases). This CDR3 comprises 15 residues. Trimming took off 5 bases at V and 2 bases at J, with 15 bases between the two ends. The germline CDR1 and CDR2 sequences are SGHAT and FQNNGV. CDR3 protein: CASSRLQGSNYGYTF. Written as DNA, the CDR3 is TGTGCCAGCAGCCGACTACAGGGCTCAAACTATGGCTACACCTTC.

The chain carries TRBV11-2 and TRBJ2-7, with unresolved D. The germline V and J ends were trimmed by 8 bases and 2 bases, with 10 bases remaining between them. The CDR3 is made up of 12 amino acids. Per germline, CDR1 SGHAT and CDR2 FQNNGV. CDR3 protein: CASDNSPYEQYF. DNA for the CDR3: TGTGCCAGCGACAACAGCCCCTACGAGCAGTACTTC.

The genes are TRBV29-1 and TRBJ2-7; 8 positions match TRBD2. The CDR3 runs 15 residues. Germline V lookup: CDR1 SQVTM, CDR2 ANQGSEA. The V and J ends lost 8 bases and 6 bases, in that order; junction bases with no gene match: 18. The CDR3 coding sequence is TGCAGCACCCGGGGGGGAGGGACTAGTTCCCTCGAGCAGTACTTC. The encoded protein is CSTRGGGTSSLEQYF.

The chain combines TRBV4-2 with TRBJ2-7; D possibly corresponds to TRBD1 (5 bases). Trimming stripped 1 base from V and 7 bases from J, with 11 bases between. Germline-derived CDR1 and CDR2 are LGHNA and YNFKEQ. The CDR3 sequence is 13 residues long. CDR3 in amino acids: CASSQGPGREQYF. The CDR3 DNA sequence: TGTGCCAGCAGCCAAGGTCCAGGGCGGGAGCAGTACTTC.

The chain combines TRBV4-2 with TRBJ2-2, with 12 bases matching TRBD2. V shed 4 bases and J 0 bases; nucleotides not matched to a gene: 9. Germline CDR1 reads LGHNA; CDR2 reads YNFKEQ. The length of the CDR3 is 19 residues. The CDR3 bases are TGTGCCAGCAGCCCTTCTACCGGACTAGCGGGATCGAACACCGGGGAGCTGTTTTTT. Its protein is CASSPSTGLAGSNTGELFF.

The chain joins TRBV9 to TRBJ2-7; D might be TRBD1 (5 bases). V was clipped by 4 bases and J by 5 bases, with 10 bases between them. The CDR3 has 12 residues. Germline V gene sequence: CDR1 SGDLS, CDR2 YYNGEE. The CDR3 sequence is CASSPRAHEQYF. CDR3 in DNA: TGTGCCAGCAGCCCCAGGGCCCACGAGCAGTACTTC.

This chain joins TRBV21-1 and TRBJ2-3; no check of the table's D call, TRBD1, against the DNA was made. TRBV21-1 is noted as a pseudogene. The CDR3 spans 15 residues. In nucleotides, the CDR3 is TGTGCCAGCAGCTCCGGGGACAGGGGCACAGATACGCAGTATTTT. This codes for CASSSGDRGTDTQYF.

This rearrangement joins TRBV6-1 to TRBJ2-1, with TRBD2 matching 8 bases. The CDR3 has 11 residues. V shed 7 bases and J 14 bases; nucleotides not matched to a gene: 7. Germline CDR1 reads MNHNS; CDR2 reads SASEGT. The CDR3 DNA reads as TGTGCCAGCACCTCTGGACTAGCTGAGTTCTTC. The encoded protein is CASTSGLAEFF.

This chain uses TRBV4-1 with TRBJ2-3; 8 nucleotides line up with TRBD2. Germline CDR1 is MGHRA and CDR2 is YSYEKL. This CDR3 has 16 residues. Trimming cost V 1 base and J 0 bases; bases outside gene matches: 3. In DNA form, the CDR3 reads TGCGCCAGCAGCCAAGGCGGGGGGCCTAGCACAGATACGCAGTATTTT. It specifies CASSQGGGPSTDTQYF.

This CDR3 reads CASSSGTEYEQYF. The CDR3 coding sequence is TGTGCCAGCAGCTCCGGGACAGAATACGAGCAGTACTTC. V usage is TRBV11-2 and J usage is TRBJ2-7; 7 nucleotides align to TRBD1. The CDR3 covers 13 residues. Germline CDR1 reads SGHAT; CDR2 reads FQNNGV. The junction had 4 bases not matched to a gene; V was cut back by 4 bases and J by 4 bases.

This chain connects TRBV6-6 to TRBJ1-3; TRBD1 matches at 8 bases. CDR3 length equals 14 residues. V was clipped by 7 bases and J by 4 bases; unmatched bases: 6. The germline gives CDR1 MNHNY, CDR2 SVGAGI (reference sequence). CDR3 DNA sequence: TGTGCCAGCATTCGGACAGGGACAGGAAACACCATATATTTT. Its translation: CASIRTGTGNTIYF.

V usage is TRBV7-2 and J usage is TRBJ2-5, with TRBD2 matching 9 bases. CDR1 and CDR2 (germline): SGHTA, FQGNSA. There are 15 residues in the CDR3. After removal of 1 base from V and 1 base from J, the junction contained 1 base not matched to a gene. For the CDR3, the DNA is TGTGCCAGCAGCTTAGTGCGGGGGGGCCAAGAGACCCAGTACTTC. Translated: CASSLVRGGQETQYF.

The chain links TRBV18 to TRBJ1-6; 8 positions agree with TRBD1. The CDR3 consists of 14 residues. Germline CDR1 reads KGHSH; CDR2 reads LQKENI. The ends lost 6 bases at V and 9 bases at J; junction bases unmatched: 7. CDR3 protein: CASSPQGAGSPLHF. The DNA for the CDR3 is TGTGCCAGCTCTCCGCAGGGGGCTGGTTCACCCCTCCACTTT.

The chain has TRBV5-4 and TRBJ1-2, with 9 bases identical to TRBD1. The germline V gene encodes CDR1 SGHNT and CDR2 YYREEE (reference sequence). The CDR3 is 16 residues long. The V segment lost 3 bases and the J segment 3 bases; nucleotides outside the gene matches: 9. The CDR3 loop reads CASSSGTGLPYYGYTF. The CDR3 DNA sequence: TGTGCCAGCAGCTCCGGGACAGGGCTCCCTTACTATGGCTACACCTTC.